A selection of T cell receptor beta chains follows, all from one sample in a study of cytotoxic CD8 clonotypes in ibrutinib-treated CLL. This table comes from immunoSEQ multiplex PCR, and its TCRdb copy is limited to in-frame clones, with some not included. Seen here are 150,000 to 200,000 clones, about 88% observed once, and the top ten hold 3% to 3.5%. The sample consisted of PBMCs, taken at disease progression, from a patient treated with ibrutinib. The receptors were gathered from a human donor with chronic lymphocytic leukemia. Each CDR3 is given with its conserved first and last residue.

v_gene: TRBV7-2; CDR3aa: CASSLVSGPPNEQFF
v_gene: TRBV6-1; CDR3aa: CASSDFYGYTF
v_gene: TRBV10-1; CDR3aa: CASSWNRLAWGGADTQYF
v_gene: TRBV7-8; CDR3aa: CASTKTGDLAKNIQYF
v_gene: TRBV6-5; CDR3aa: CASSYGRTYEQYF
v_gene: TRBV2; CDR3aa: CASNTGVTEAFF
v_gene: TRBV5-1; CDR3aa: CASSPGQGPNEKLFF
v_gene: TRBV19; CDR3aa: CASSSAGDANYGYTF
v_gene: TRBV19; CDR3aa: CASSIGTAYVETQYF
v_gene: TRBV7-6; CDR3aa: CASSKTSETDTQYF
v_gene: TRBV13; CDR3aa: CASSHRTVEETQYF
v_gene: TRBV6-5; CDR3aa: CASSYVGGTDTQYF
v_gene: TRBV29-1; CDR3aa: CSVTPRTSGGSTDTQYF
v_gene: TRBV10-3; CDR3aa: CAISESGPSSYEQYF
v_gene: TRBV11-3; CDR3aa: CASSLGMGGRGRTTYEQYF
v_gene: TRBV9; CDR3aa: CASSRLDSNYGYTF
v_gene: TRBV9; CDR3aa: CASSVALRGTEAFF
v_gene: TRBV30; CDR3aa: CAWSPGTGYGYTF
v_gene: TRBV27; CDR3aa: CASFNLRGNTEAFF
v_gene: TRBV30; CDR3aa: CAWGAGVSTEAFF
v_gene: TRBV11-3; CDR3aa: CASSPLAGGYTDTQYF
v_gene: TRBV15; CDR3aa: CATSSGGLQTGSLESRYGYTF
v_gene: TRBV27; CDR3aa: CASSSGQTGNQPQHF
v_gene: TRBV4-1; CDR3aa: CASSRVRGTEAFF
v_gene: TRBV13; CDR3aa: CASSLVVVQGDYNEQFF
v_gene: TRBV5-1; CDR3aa: CASSQWTGYYEQYF
v_gene: TRBV28; CDR3aa: CASSSGGQEAWGTDTQYF
v_gene: TRBV30; CDR3aa: CAWSVNTDTQYF
v_gene: TRBV19; CDR3aa: CASSIPSMNTEAFF
v_gene: TRBV11-2; CDR3aa: CASSPRVGQAQDDNEKLFF
v_gene: TRBV10-3; CDR3aa: CAIQGATNEKLFF